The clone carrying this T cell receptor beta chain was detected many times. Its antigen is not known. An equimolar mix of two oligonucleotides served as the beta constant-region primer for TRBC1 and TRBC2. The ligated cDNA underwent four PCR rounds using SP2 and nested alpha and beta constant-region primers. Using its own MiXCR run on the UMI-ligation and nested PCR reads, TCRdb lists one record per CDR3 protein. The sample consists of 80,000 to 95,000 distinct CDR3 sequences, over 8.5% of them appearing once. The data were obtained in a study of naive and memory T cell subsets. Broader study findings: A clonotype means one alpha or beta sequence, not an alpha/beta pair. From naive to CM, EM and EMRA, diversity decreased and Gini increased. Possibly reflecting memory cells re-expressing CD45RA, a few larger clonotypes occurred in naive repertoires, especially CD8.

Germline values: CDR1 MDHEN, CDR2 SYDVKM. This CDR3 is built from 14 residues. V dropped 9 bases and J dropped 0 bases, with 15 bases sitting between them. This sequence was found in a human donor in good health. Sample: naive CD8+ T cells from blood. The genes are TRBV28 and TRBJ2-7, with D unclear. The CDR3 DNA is TGTGCCAGTGCACAGCTGATTAGCTCCTACGAGCAGTACTTC. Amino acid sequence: CASAQLISSYEQYF.